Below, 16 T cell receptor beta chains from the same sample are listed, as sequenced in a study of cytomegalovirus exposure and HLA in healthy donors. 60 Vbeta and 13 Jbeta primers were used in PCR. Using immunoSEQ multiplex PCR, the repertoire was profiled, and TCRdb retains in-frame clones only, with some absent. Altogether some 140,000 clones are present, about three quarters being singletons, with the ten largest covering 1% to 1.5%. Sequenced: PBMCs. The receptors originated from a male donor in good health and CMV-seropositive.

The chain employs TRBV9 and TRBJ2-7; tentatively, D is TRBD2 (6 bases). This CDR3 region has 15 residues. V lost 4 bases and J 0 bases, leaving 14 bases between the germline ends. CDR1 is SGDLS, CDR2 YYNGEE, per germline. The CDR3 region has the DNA TGTGCCAGCAGCCCTCGGGCCGGGAGCTCCTACGAGCAGTACTTC. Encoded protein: CASSPRAGSSYEQYF.

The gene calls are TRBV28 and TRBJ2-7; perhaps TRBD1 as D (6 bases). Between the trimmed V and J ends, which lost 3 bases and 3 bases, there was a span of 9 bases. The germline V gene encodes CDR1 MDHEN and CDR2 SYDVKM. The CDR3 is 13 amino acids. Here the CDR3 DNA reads TGTGCCAGCAGTTTCGAGGGACACTACGAGCAGTACTTC. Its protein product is CASSFEGHYEQYF.

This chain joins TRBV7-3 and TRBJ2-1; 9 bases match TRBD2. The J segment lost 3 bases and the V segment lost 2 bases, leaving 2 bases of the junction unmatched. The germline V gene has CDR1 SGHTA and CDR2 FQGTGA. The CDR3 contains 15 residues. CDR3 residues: CASSLGRGGYNEQFF. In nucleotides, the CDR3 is TGTGCCAGCAGCTTAGGGCGGGGGGGCTACAATGAGCAGTTCTTC.

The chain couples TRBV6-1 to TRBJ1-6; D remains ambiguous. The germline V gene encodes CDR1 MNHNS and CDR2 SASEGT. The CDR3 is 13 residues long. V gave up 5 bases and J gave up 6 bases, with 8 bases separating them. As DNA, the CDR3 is TGTGCCAGCAGTACACAGACTAATTCACCCCTCCACTTT. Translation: CASSTQTNSPLHF.

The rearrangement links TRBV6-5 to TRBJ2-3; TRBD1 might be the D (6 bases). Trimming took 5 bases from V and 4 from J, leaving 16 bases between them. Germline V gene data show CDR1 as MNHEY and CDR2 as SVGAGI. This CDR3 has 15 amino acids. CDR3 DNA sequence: TGTGCCAGCAGTGTCATAATGGGGGCAGCAGATACGCAGTATTTT. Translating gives CASSVIMGAADTQYF.

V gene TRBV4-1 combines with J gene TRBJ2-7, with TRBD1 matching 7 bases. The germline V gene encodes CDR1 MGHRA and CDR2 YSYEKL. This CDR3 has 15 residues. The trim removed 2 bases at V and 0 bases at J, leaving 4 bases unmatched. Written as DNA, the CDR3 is TGCGCCAGCAGCCAAACCAACAGGGGCTCCTACGAGCAGTACTTC. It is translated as CASSQTNRGSYEQYF.

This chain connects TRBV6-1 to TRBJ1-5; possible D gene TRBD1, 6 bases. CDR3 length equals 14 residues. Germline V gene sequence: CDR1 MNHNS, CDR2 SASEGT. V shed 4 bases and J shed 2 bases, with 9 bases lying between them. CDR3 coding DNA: TGTGCCAGCAGTGCAAACAGGGGCAATCAGCCCCAGCATTTT. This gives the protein CASSANRGNQPQHF.

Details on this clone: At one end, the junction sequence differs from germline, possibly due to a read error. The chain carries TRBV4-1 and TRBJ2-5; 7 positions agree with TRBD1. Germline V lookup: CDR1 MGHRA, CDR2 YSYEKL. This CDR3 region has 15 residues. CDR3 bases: TGCGCCAGCAGTCAAGGGGGCCTCCCTCGAGAGACCCAGTACTTC. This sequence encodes CASSQGGLPRETQYF.

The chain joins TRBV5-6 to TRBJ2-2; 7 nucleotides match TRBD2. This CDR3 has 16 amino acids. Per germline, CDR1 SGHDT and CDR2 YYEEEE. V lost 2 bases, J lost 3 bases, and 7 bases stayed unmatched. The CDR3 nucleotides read TGTGCCAGCAGCTTAGTGGGAGGGCTTCACACCGGGGAGCTGTTTTTT. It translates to CASSLVGGLHTGELFF. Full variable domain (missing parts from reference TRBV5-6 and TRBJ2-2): DAGVTQSPTHLIKTRGQQVTLRCSPKSGHDTVSWYQQALGQGPQFIFQYYEEEERQRGNFPDRFSGHQFPNYSSELNVNALLLGDSALYLCASSLVGGLHTGELFFGEGSRLTVL.

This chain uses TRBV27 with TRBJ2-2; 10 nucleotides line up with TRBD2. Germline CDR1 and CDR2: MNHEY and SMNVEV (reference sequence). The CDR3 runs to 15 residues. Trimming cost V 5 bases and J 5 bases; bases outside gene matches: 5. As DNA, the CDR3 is TGTGCCAGCAGTGGTATTAGCGGGAGGACCGGGGAGCTGTTTTTT. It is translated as CASSGISGRTGELFF.

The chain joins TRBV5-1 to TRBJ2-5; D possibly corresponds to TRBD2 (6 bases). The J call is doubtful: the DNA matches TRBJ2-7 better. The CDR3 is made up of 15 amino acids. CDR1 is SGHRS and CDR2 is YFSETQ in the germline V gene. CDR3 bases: TGCGCCAGCAGCTTAGGGCGGGGAACCACCTACGAGCAGTACTTC. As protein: CASSLGRGTTYEQYF.

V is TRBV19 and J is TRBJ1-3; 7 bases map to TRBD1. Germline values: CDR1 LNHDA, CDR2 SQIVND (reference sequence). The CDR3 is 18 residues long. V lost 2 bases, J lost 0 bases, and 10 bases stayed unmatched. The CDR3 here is CASSILGTAHLSGNTIYF. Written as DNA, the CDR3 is TGTGCCAGTAGTATACTAGGGACAGCTCATCTCTCTGGAAACACCATATATTTT.

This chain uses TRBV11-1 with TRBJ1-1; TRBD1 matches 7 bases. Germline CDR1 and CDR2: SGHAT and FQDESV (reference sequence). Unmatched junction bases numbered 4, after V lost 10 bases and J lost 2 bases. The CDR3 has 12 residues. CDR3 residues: CATTGPNTEAFF. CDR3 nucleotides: TGTGCCACGACAGGGCCCAACACTGAAGCTTTCTTT.

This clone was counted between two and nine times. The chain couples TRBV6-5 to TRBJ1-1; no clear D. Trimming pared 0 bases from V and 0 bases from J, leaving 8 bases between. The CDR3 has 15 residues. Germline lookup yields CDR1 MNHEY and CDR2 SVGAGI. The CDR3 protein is CASSYSIAVNTEAFF. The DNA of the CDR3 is TGTGCCAGCAGTTACTCGATTGCAGTGAACACTGAAGCTTTCTTT.

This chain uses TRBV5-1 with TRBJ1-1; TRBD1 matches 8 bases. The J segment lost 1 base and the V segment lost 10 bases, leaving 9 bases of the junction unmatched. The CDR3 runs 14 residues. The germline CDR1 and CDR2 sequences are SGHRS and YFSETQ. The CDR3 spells CAGRQGPANTEAFF. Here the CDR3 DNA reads TGCGCCGGAAGACAGGGGCCAGCGAACACTGAAGCTTTCTTT.

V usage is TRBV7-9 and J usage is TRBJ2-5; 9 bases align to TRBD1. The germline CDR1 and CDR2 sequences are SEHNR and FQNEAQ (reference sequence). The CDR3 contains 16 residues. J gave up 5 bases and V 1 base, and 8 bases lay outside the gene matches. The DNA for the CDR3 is TGTGCCAGCAGCTTAGGACTGGGGACAGGGAGCGAGACCCAGTACTTC. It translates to CASSLGLGTGSETQYF.